The next 17 T cell receptor beta chains were all read from a single sample in a study of blood T cell repertoires in COVID-19 (dated by TCRdb to the early 2020s). Receptor amplification or capture employed the immunoSEQ multiplex PCR assay. TCRdb's version of the immuneACCESS table is confined to in-frame rearrangements and falls short of the full clone set. An unresolved V gene accounts for under half of the shortfall where checked; the remainder is of unknown origin. The sample records about 500,000 clones, 85% to 90% of which are singletons. The leading ten clones occupy around 8% of the sample. Sequencing used peripheral blood. These receptor sequences come from a woman aged 45-65 years with COVID-19, enrolled during active disease.

This clone turned up a few times. The chain recombines TRBV6-6 with TRBJ1-5, with a possible D match to TRBD1 (5 bases). Per germline, CDR1 MNHNY and CDR2 SVGAGI (reference sequence). This CDR3 spans 14 amino acids. Trimming took off 9 bases at V and 2 bases at J, with 14 bases between the two ends. The CDR3 reads CASRGGDRNQPQHF. The CDR3 nucleotides read TGTGCCAGTCGGGGGGGGGATCGCAATCAGCCCCAGCATTTT.

This clone was recorded only once. This chain uses TRBV6-6 with TRBJ1-1; weak D call: TRBD1 (6 bases). CDR3 size: 14 residues. The V and J ends lost 6 bases and 1 base respectively, with 12 bases between them. Per the germline V gene, CDR1 is MNHNY and CDR2 is SVGAGI (reference sequence). CDR3 loop: CASRAGQTNTEAFF. The CDR3 region has the DNA TGTGCCAGCAGAGCCGGACAGACGAACACTGAAGCTTTCTTT.

The chain joins TRBV7-2 to TRBJ1-2, with D perhaps TRBD1 (5 bases). Trimming stripped 3 bases from V and 4 bases from J, with 18 bases between. The germline V gene encodes CDR1 SGHTA and CDR2 FQGNSA. CDR3 size: 16 residues. This chain's CDR3 is CASSFLTGGDGYGYTF. In nucleotides, the CDR3 is TGTGCCAGCAGCTTTTTGACTGGAGGGGATGGCTATGGCTACACCTTC.

A single count supports this clone. The chain combines TRBV2 with TRBJ2-3; the D gene is possibly TRBD1 (5 bases). The V gene's germline CDR1 is SNHLY and CDR2 FYNNEI. CDR3 length: 14 amino acids. Trimming shortened V by 7 bases and J by 0 bases, and 11 bases separated the two germline ends. The CDR3 coding sequence is TGTGCCAGCAAGGGGCAGATTAGCACAGATACGCAGTATTTT. It translates to CASKGQISTDTQYF.

This chain joins TRBV3-1 (or the pseudogene TRBV3-2) and TRBJ1-6, with D possibly being TRBD1 (6 bases). V lost 6 bases and J 7 bases, leaving 13 bases between the germline ends. The CDR3 is made up of 14 amino acids. Germline V gene lookup returns CDR1 LGHDT and CDR2 YNNKEL (reference sequence). The CDR3: CASSAGDRNSPLHF. CDR3 DNA: TGTGCCAGCAGTGCTGGAGACAGGAATTCACCCCTCCACTTT.

The V gene is TRBV2, the J gene TRBJ2-7; D uncertain. V shed 6 bases and J shed 7 bases, with 13 bases lying between them. The CDR3 is 12 amino acids. Germline V gene lookup returns CDR1 SNHLY and CDR2 FYNNEI. The CDR3, as DNA: TGTGCCAGCAGAGAGCCGACTCGGGAGCAGTACTTC. This sequence encodes CASREPTREQYF.

This clone was seen repeatedly, ten times or more. The chain couples TRBV4-1 to TRBJ1-4; D is unresolved. The V end lost 4 bases, the J end lost 7 bases, and 19 bases lay between the germline ends. The germline CDR1 and CDR2 sequences are MGHRA and YSYEKL. The CDR3 covers 16 residues. Here the CDR3 reads CASSPGWGGTGEKLFF. The CDR3 DNA reads TGCGCCAGCAGCCCAGGTTGGGGAGGAACGGGTGAAAAACTGTTTTTT.

This chain connects TRBV15 to TRBJ2-1, with D possibly being TRBD2 (7 bases). This CDR3 spans 17 amino acids. V lost 1 base, J lost 6 bases, and 19 bases lay in between. From germline, CDR1 is LNHNV and CDR2 YYDKDF (reference sequence). The CDR3, as DNA: TGTGCCACCAGCAGAGTGGGGGGGGCCAACAGTATCAATGAGCAGTTCTTC. Its protein is CATSRVGGANSINEQFF. The complete variable domain, with remaining parts taken from reference TRBV15 and TRBJ2-1, reads DAMVIQNPRYQVTQFGKPVTLSCSQTLNHNVMYWYQQKSSQAPKLLFHYYDKDFNNEADTPDNFQSRRPNTSFCFLDIRSPGLGDTAMYLCATSRVGGANSINEQFFGPGTRLTVL.

The gene calls are TRBV14 and TRBJ2-2, with 7 bases fitting TRBD2. The CDR3 contains 16 residues. CDR1 SGHDN and CDR2 FVKESK come from the germline V gene. The V and J ends lost 2 bases and 3 bases, in that order; junction bases with no gene match: 6. The CDR3 DNA sequence: TGTGCCAGCAGCCAACCCCGCGGGGGATACACCGGGGAGCTGTTTTTT. Translation: CASSQPRGGYTGELFF.

This chain links TRBV2 with TRBJ1-2, with D unclear. Germline V gene lookup returns CDR1 SNHLY and CDR2 FYNNEI. Trimming removed 0 bases from V and 4 bases from J, with 15 bases in between. CDR3 size: 16 residues. CDR3 coding DNA: TGTGCCAGCAGTGAAGCCACCCGGACTCTTTTCTATGGCTACACCTTC. It encodes CASSEATRTLFYGYTF.

J is TRBJ2-7 and V is TRBV7-9, with TRBD2 matching over 15 bases. The CDR3 is 16 residues long. V dropped 5 bases and J dropped 5; count of bases not matched to a gene: 7. The germline V gene has CDR1 SEHNR and CDR2 FQNEAQ (reference sequence). The CDR3 DNA reads TGTGCCAGCAGCCCTGGGACTAGCGGGGGGATCCACGAGCAGTACTTC. Its protein product is CASSPGTSGGIHEQYF.

The rearrangement links TRBV6-5 to TRBJ1-1; 7 bases are shared with TRBD1. The CDR3 is 13 amino acids. The V gene end was trimmed by 4 bases and the J gene end by 9 bases; junction bases not matched to a gene: 8. CDR1 and CDR2 from the germline V gene are MNHEY and SVGAGI. The CDR3 loop is CASSFTDRVKAFF. The CDR3 DNA sequence: TGTGCCAGCAGTTTTACTGACAGGGTTAAAGCTTTCTTT.

The chain carries TRBV9 and TRBJ1-4, with a possible D match to TRBD1 (5 bases). The ends were cut back, 4 bases at V and 1 base at J, with 14 bases in the middle. Germline CDR1 is SGDLS and CDR2 is YYNGEE. The CDR3 is 16 residues long. The CDR3: CASSLTPGGTNEKLFF. The CDR3, as DNA: TGTGCCAGCAGCCTCACCCCGGGGGGAACTAATGAAAAACTGTTTTTT.

A word on this clone: The junction departs from the called germline gene at one end, perhaps through a read error. The chain links TRBV29-1 to TRBJ2-4; 8 nucleotides match TRBD1. The CDR3 spans 11 residues. The germline CDR1 and CDR2 sequences are SQVTM and ANQGSEA. The CDR3 sequence is CSVDRGNIQYF. The DNA of the CDR3 is TGCAGTGTTGACAGGGGAAACATTCAGTACTTC. The full variable domain, rest sourced from reference TRBV29-1 and TRBJ2-4, is SAVISQKPSRDICQRGTSLTIQCQVDSQVTMMFWYRQQPGQSLTLIATANQGSEATYESGFVIDKFPISRPNLTFSTLTVSNMSPEDSSIYLCSVDRGNIQYFGAGTRLSVL.

In the case of this clone: Germline and junction disagree at one end, which may indicate a read error. The chain has TRBV18 and TRBJ2-3; no reliable D call. This CDR3 spans 13 amino acids. Germline CDR1 KGHSH, CDR2 LQKENI. In DNA form, the CDR3 reads TGTGCCAGCTCACCACCTAGCAGAGATACGCAGTATTTT. It is translated as CASSPPSRDTQYF.

The CDR3 DNA reads as TGTGCCAGCAGTCCCGGGACAGGGTCCTTCTACGAGCAGTACTTC. It is translated as CASSPGTGSFYEQYF. The rearrangement joins TRBV6-5 to TRBJ2-7; 9 bases agree with TRBD1. Germline values: CDR1 MNHEY, CDR2 SVGAGI. V dropped 5 bases and J dropped 3; count of bases not matched to a gene: 8. This CDR3 has 15 amino acids.

In its sample, this clone was seen once. The chain couples TRBV29-1 to TRBJ2-1, with unresolved D. The CDR3 is 13 residues long. V gave up 0 bases and J gave up 9 bases, with 12 bases separating them. The germline CDR1 and CDR2 sequences are SQVTM and ANQGSEA. For the CDR3, the DNA is TGCAGCGTTGAAGATCTATGGTTACCTGAGCAGTTCTTC. Translated: CSVEDLWLPEQFF.